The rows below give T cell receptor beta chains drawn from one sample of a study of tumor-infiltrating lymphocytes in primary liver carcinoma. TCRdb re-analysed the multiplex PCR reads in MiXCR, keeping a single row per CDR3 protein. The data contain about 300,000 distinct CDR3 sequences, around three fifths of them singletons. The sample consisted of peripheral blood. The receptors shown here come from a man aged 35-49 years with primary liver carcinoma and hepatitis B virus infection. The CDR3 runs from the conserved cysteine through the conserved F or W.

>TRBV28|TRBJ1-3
CASSFDRRAGRSGNTIYF
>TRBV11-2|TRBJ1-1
CASSELRGQNTEAFF
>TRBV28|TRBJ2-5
CACSLARWGPWTAEQETQYF
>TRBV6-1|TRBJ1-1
CDSSRRDRGTEAFF
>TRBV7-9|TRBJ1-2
CASSSGVSNGYTF
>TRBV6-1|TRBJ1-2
CASSEAGRWRNYGYTF
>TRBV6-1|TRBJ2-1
CASRQRDETYNEQFF
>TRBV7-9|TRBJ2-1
CASSLVLSWRAVFQFF
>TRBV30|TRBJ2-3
CACHATGAGTDTQYF
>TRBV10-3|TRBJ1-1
CAISPSPGTGAFEAFF
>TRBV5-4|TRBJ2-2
CASSLASGQGNTGELFF
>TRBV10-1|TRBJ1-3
CANKQGNIIYF
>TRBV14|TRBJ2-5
CASSQDIWKSAKETQYF
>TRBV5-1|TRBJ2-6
CASSEFSGANVLTF
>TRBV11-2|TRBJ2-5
CASSLGMGSETQYF
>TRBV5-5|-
CASSLGTGTQYF
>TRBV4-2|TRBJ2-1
CACSQDLVGEVGYNEQFF
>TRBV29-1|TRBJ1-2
CSVPSGAGRLSGYTF
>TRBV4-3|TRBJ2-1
CTSSQEPSSSCNEQFF
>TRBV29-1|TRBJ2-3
CSAMVGAGTDTQYF
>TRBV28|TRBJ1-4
CASSYRQGNANEKLFF
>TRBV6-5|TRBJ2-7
CVSSYTGSSYEQYF
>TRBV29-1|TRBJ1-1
CSVESGTGMAEAFF
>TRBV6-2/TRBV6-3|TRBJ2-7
CASSHLPGLAVYEQYF
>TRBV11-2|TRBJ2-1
CASSLGLAGEADIEQFF
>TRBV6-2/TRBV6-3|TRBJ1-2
CVSKTSGYGYTF
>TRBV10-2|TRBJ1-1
CASSVSGGGNTEAFF
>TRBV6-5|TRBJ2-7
CGSIPVGSYEQYF
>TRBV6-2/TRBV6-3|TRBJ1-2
CASSRDGTINGYTF